This entry concerns a single T cell receptor beta chain. Only in-frame clones appear in the TCRdb table, and some are missing; sequencing was by immunoSEQ multiplex PCR. In the table there are 150,000 to 200,000 clones, about 93% of which are singletons. The CDR3 spans 17 residues. Germline lookup yields CDR1 MGHRA and CDR2 YSYEKL. J was trimmed by 3 bases and V by 0 bases; bases with no gene match: 7. This sample is drawn from a study of control samples from healthy donors and cancer patients. This rearrangement joins TRBV4-1 to TRBJ2-5; 10 bases line up with TRBD2. Sequencing was done on a sample of blood. This TCR was recovered from a young man in good health. The CDR3 bases are TGCGCCAGCAGCCAAGAGAGGCTAGCGGGGGCTAAAGAGACCCAGTACTTC. As protein: CASSQERLAGAKETQYF.